These 17 T cell receptor beta chains share one sample of origin, sequenced in a study of blood T cell repertoires in COVID-19. Produced via immunoSEQ multiplex PCR; TCRdb's table is partial and in-frame only. The sample shows under 350,000 clones, under 90% of them seen only once. Sequences were obtained from peripheral blood. These receptors came from a woman aged 50 to 60 who had recovered from COVID-19.

This chain joins TRBV5-3 and TRBJ2-7, with 8 bases identical to TRBD2. TRBV5-3 is labeled an ORF, and its function is uncertain. The CDR3 loop spans 16 amino acids. V trimming: 1 base; J trimming: 1 base; junction bases outside the gene matches: 7. DNA of the CDR3: TGTGCCAGAAGCTTGACCGGGACTAGGGGGTCCTACGAGCAGTACTTC. Its protein is CARSLTGTRGSYEQYF.

CDR3 nucleotide sequence: TGTGCCAGCAGGACGACAGGTACCTACGAGCAGTACTTC. As protein: CASRTTGTYEQYF. The rearrangement joins TRBV6-5 to TRBJ2-7; D is possibly TRBD1 (6 bases). There are 13 residues in the CDR3. Germline V gene data show CDR1 as MNHEY and CDR2 as SVGAGI. The V and J ends lost 6 bases and 2 bases respectively, with 11 bases between them.

V and J are TRBV9 and TRBJ2-2; D unclear. Trimming took 0 bases from V and 3 from J, leaving 9 bases between them. Per the germline V gene, CDR1 is SGDLS and CDR2 is YYNGEE. CDR3 length equals 15 residues. The CDR3 DNA is TGTGCCAGCAGCGTAGCTCTAGGTTACACCGGGGAGCTGTTTTTT. The encoded protein is CASSVALGYTGELFF.

This rearrangement joins TRBV27 to TRBJ1-2; a possible D gene is TRBD1 (5 bases). The CDR3 runs to 14 residues. V was shortened by 6 bases and J by 2 bases, with 13 bases between the two germline ends. The V gene's germline CDR1 is MNHEY and CDR2 SMNVEV (reference sequence). The chain's CDR3 is CASSYDSTNYGYTF. The CDR3 DNA follows: TGTGCCAGCAGCTACGACAGTACAAACTATGGCTACACCTTC.

V and J are TRBV3-1 (or the pseudogene TRBV3-2) and TRBJ1-4; D is unresolved. The ends were cut back, 4 bases at V and 0 bases at J, with 9 bases in the middle. This CDR3 comprises 15 residues. Germline V gene lookup returns CDR1 LGHDT and CDR2 YNNKEL (reference sequence). DNA for the CDR3: TGTGCCAGCAGCCTCGAGGGCTCAACTAATGAAAAACTGTTTTTT. Translating it yields CASSLEGSTNEKLFF.

The J gene is TRBJ2-3, the V gene TRBV12-3 or TRBV12-4; 7 positions agree with TRBD2. V shed 0 bases, J shed 6 bases, and the junction held 0 bases outside the gene matches. The length of the CDR3 is 13 residues. The CDR3 sequence: CASSLAGGDTQYF. The CDR3 DNA follows: TGTGCCAGCAGTTTAGCGGGGGGGGATACGCAGTATTTT.

The gene calls are TRBV5-4 and TRBJ1-6; 8 bases align to TRBD1. The CDR3 consists of 16 residues. Germline CDR1 and CDR2: SGHNT and YYREEE (reference sequence). Trimming cost V 1 base and J 7 bases; bases outside gene matches: 7. The CDR3 DNA reads TGTGCCAGCAGCTTGCGCGGACAGGGTTGGAATTCACCCCTCCACTTT. This codes for CASSLRGQGWNSPLHF.

V usage is TRBV7-2 and J usage is TRBJ2-7; possibly TRBD1 for D (6 bases). This CDR3 is 15 amino acids long. Germline CDR1 is SGHTA and CDR2 is FQGNSA. V dropped 0 bases and J dropped 3 bases, with 12 bases sitting between them. The CDR3 here is CASSLASGVGYEQYF. The CDR3 DNA is TGTGCCAGCAGCTTAGCGTCAGGGGTCGGCTACGAGCAGTACTTC. Together with reference TRBV7-2 and TRBJ2-7, the CDR3 gives the full variable domain: GAGVSQSPSNKVTEKGKDVELRCDPISGHTALYWYRQSLGQGLEFLIYFQGNSAPDKSGLPSDRFSAERTGGSVSTLTIQRTQQEDSAVYLCASSLASGVGYEQYFGPGTRLTVT.

J is TRBJ1-1 and V is TRBV20-1; D call uncertain. Trimming took 2 bases from V and 1 from J, leaving 2 bases between them. CDR3 length: 11 residues. In germline, CDR1 is DFQATT, CDR2 SNEGSKA (reference sequence). CDR3 protein: CSARQNTEAFF. Written as DNA, the CDR3 is TGCAGTGCTAGACAGAACACTGAAGCTTTCTTT.

Concerning this clone: One end of the junction fails to match germline, which may point to a read error. The chain recombines TRBV5-6 with TRBJ2-1; 13 nucleotides align to TRBD2. Per germline, CDR1 SGHDT and CDR2 YYEEEE. The CDR3 has 14 amino acids. CDR3: CASSSGLAGTREVF. As DNA, the CDR3 is TGTGCCAGCAGCTCGGGACTAGCGGGAACCAGGGAGGTCTTC. The variable domain in full, with the rest retrieved from reference TRBV5-6 and TRBJ2-1, is DAGVTQSPTHLIKTRGQQVTLRCSPKSGHDTVSWYQQALGQGPQFIFQYYEEEERQRGNFPDRFSGHQFPNYSSELNVNALLLGDSALYLCASSSGLAGTREVFGPGTRLTVL.

V and J are TRBV10-3 and TRBJ2-7; TRBD2 might be the D (7 bases). From germline, CDR1 is ENHRY and CDR2 SYGVKD. The ends were cut back, 4 bases at V and 5 bases at J, with 12 bases in the middle. The CDR3 runs to 13 residues. The CDR3 region is CAISGGGLDEQYF. The CDR3 DNA reads as TGTGCCATCAGTGGCGGGGGCCTCGACGAGCAGTACTTC.

The chain's CDR3 is CAWSLVLAGAVSSYNEQFF. The CDR3 nucleotides read TGTGCCTGGAGCCTGGTGCTAGCGGGGGCCGTGAGCTCCTACAATGAGCAGTTCTTC. V and J are TRBV30 and TRBJ2-1; the match to TRBD2 covers 10 bases. Per germline, CDR1 GTSNPN and CDR2 SVGIG (reference sequence). CDR3 length: 19 residues. Losses at the gene ends were 3 bases for V and 0 bases for J; bases not matched to a gene: 14.

The V and J genes are TRBV3-1 (or the pseudogene TRBV3-2) and TRBJ2-5, with TRBD2 matching over 9 bases. J lost 3 bases, V lost 4 bases, and 6 bases had no gene match. CDR3 size: 15 residues. Germline V gene data show CDR1 as LGHDT and CDR2 as YNNKEL (reference sequence). CDR3: CASSLAGGKKETQYF. The CDR3 DNA follows: TGTGCCAGCAGCCTCGCGGGAGGGAAGAAAGAGACCCAGTACTTC.

The J gene is TRBJ2-1, the V gene TRBV24-1; 9 positions match TRBD2. This CDR3 comprises 17 residues. With V trimmed by 1 base and J by 6 bases, 9 bases remained unmatched. Germline V gene sequence: CDR1 KGHDR, CDR2 SFDVKD. DNA of the CDR3: TGTGCCACCAGTGATTTCCACGCGGGGGGGATGGTCAATGAGCAGTTCTTC. Translated: CATSDFHAGGMVNEQFF.

This clone was picked up a small number of times. The chain has TRBV7-9 and TRBJ2-1; 8 nucleotides agree with TRBD2. Germline loops: CDR1 SEHNR, CDR2 FQNEAQ (reference sequence). Losses at the gene ends were 5 bases for V and 8 bases for J; bases not matched to a gene: 8. The CDR3 runs 14 residues. The CDR3 loop reads CASSPSGGLDEQFF. The CDR3 bases are TGTGCCAGCAGCCCCTCGGGAGGGTTAGATGAGCAGTTCTTC.

This clone was seen more than once but under ten times. Different DNA sequences within this sample yield the same CDR3. V and J are TRBV28 and TRBJ1-6, with D perhaps matching TRBD1 (5 bases). This CDR3 has 14 amino acids. The germline V gene encodes CDR1 MDHEN and CDR2 SYDVKM. The V end was cut by 2 bases, the J end by 6 bases, with 8 bases between. The CDR3 sequence is CASSLGHRNSPLHF. The CDR3 DNA is TGTGCCAGCAGTTTAGGACACCGTAATTCACCCCTCCACTTT.

V gene TRBV28 combines with J gene TRBJ2-2; TRBD2 aligns across 8 bases. Germline V gene lookup returns CDR1 MDHEN and CDR2 SYDVKM. The CDR3 is made up of 16 amino acids. The trim removed 6 bases at V and 5 bases at J, leaving 11 bases unmatched. This chain's CDR3 is CASSQRGLGDTGELFF. The CDR3 nucleotides read TGTGCCAGCAGCCAAAGGGGACTAGGGGATACCGGGGAGCTGTTTTTT.